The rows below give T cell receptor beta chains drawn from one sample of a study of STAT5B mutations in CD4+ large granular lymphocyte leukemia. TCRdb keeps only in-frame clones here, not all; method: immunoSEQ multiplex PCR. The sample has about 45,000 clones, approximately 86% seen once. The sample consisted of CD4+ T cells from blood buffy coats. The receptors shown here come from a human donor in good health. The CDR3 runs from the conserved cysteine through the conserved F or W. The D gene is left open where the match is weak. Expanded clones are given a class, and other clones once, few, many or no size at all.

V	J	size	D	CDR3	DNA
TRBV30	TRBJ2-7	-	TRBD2	CAWSVSGRVDEQYF	TGTGCCTGGAGTGTGAGCGGGAGGGTCGACGAGCAGTACTTC
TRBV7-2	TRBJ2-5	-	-	CASSRDQQETQYF	TGTGCCAGCAGCCGGGACCAGCAAGAGACCCAGTACTTC
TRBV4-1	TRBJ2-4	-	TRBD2	CASSQLAGGPGGAKNIQYF	TGCGCCAGCAGCCAACTAGCGGGAGGGCCGGGTGGGGCCAAAAACATTCAGTACTTC
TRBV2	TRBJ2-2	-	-	CASSDRVTGELFF	TGTGCCAGCAGTGATAGGGTAACCGGGGAGCTGTTTTTT
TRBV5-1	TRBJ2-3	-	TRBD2	CASSLSSGRFGTDTQYF	TGCGCCAGCAGCTTGTCTAGCGGGAGATTCGGCACAGATACGCAGTATTTT
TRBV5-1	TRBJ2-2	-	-	CASSYPEGDGELFF	TGCGCCAGCAGCTACCCGGAGGGGGACGGGGAGCTGTTTTTT
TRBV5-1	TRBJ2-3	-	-	CASSLKSGPSTDTQYF	TGCGCCAGCAGCTTGAAAAGCGGGCCCAGCACAGATACGCAGTATTTT
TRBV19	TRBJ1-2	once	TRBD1	CASSRTGTANYGYTF	TGTGCCAGTAGTCGTACCGGGACAGCTAACTATGGCTACACCTTC
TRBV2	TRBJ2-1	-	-	CASSSETVEQFF	TGTGCCAGCAGTTCTGAGACTGTTGAGCAGTTCTTC
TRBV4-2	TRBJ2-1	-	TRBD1	CASSQDYRGRDEQFF	TGTGCCAGCAGCCAAGACTACAGGGGGCGCGATGAGCAGTTCTTC
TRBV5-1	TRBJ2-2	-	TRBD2	CASSWGTSGYTGELFF	TGCGCCAGCAGCTGGGGGACTAGCGGTTACACCGGGGAGCTGTTTTTT
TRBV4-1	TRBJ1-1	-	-	CASSQPRPANTEAFF	TGCGCCAGCAGCCAACCAAGACCGGCGAACACTGAAGCTTTCTTT
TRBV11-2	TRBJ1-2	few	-	CASSSDSATYGYTF	TGTGCCAGCAGCTCCGACAGTGCTACTTATGGCTACACCTTC
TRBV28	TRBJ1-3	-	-	CASPRDKSPNTIYF	TGTGCCAGCCCCCGGGACAAAAGTCCAAACACCATATATTTT
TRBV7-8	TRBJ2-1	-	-	CASSLAGGEQFF	TGTGCCAGCAGCTTAGCAGGGGGTGAGCAGTTCTTC
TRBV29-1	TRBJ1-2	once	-	CSVEFGQFGPYGYTF	TGCAGCGTTGAATTCGGACAGTTCGGACCCTATGGCTACACCTTC
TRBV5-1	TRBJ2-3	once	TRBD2	CASSLGGRHTDTQYF	TGCGCCAGCAGCTTAGGCGGGAGGCACACAGATACGCAGTATTTT
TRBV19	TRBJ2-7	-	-	CASSGRDRDDYEQYF	TGTGCCAGTAGTGGGCGGGACAGAGACGACTACGAGCAGTACTTC
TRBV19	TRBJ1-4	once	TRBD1	CASNIPGGPNEKLFF	TGTGCCAGTAATATCCCAGGGGGACCTAATGAAAAACTGTTTTTT
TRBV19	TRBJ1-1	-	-	CASSMSVGYSTEAFF	TGTGCCAGTAGTATGAGTGTGGGGTATAGTACTGAAGCTTTCTTT
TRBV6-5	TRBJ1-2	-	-	CASRLTSSNGYTF	TGTGCCAGTAGACTGACAAGTTCTAATGGCTACACCTTC
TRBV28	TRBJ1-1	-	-	CASSLYPRSAFF	TGTGCCAGCAGTTTATATCCCCGAAGCGCTTTCTTT
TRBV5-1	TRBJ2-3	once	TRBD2	CASSLEREEDTQYF	TGCGCCAGCAGCTTGGAGCGGGAAGAGGATACGCAGTATTTT
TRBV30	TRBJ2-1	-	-	CACRTASYNEQFF	TGTGCCTGTCGGACAGCTTCCTACAATGAGCAGTTCTTC
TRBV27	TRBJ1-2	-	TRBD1	CASTTQGGYGYTF	TGTGCCAGCACTACACAGGGGGGCTATGGCTACACCTTC
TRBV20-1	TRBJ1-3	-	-	CSADSGNTIYF	TGCAGTGCCGACTCGGGAAACACCATATATTTT
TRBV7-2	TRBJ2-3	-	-	CASSFSGTRTDTQYF	TGTGCCAGCAGCTTTAGCGGCACTCGCACAGATACGCAGTATTTT
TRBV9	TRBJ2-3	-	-	CASSVDSDTQYF	TGTGCCAGCAGCGTAGATTCAGATACGCAGTATTTT
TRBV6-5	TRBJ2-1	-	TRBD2	CASRNPLAGNEQFF	TGTGCCAGCAGAAACCCACTAGCGGGCAATGAGCAGTTCTTC
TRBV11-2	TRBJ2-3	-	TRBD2	CASSSRSPIAGGGDTQYF	TGTGCCAGCAGCTCCCGCTCCCCAATAGCGGGAGGAGGAGATACGCAGTATTTT
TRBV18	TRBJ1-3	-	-	CASSPQGPAWGGNTIYF	TGTGCCAGCTCACCCCAGGGGCCGGCCTGGGGGGGAAACACCATATATTTT
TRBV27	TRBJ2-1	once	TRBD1	CASSFLSGTDGDNEQFF	TGTGCCAGCAGTTTTCTGTCGGGGACAGACGGAGACAATGAGCAGTTCTTC
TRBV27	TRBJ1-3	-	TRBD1	CASSRIPGQGHTIYF	TGTGCCAGCAGCCGAATACCGGGACAGGGGCACACCATATATTTT
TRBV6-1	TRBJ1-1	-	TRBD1	CASRYIDRAQAFF	TGTGCCAGCAGGTACATTGACAGGGCCCAAGCTTTCTTT
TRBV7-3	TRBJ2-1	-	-	CASSLNGAVSYNEQFF	TGTGCCAGCAGCTTAAACGGAGCGGTCTCCTACAATGAGCAGTTCTTC